Following are 30 T cell receptor beta chains from one sample sequenced in a study of blood T cell repertoires in COVID-19. Repertoires were generated with immunoSEQ multiplex PCR, while TCRdb's copy carries only in-frame clones and drops some. The table lists 200,000 or so clones, roughly 80% of them singletons, with around 12% in the top ten. The material sequenced was peripheral blood. Receptors were obtained from an elderly woman with COVID-19, enrolled during active disease.

J is TRBJ2-3 and V is TRBV13, with 12 bases lining up with TRBD2. CDR3 length: 15 residues. Germline V lookup: CDR1 PRHDT, CDR2 FYEKMQ (reference sequence). V gave up 4 bases and J gave up 6 bases; unmatched junction bases: 5. The CDR3, as DNA: TGTGCCAGCAGCTCAACTAGCGGGGGGTGGGATACGCAGTATTTT. This translates into CASSSTSGGWDTQYF.

This clone came up many times. The chain's CDR3 is CASSLTSGSNEQFF. The CDR3 DNA reads TGTGCCAGCAGTTTGACTAGCGGGAGCAATGAGCAGTTCTTC. The chain recombines TRBV28 with TRBJ2-1; 12 nucleotides match TRBD2. Per germline, CDR1 MDHEN and CDR2 SYDVKM. V lost 3 bases and J lost 6; bases outside the gene matches: 0. There are 14 residues in the CDR3.

The rearrangement uses TRBV7-9 and TRBJ2-2, with unresolved D. Deletions cut 7 bases from V and 7 bases from J, with 7 bases between. Per the germline V gene, CDR1 is SEHNR and CDR2 is FQNEAQ (reference sequence). This CDR3 region has 11 residues. The CDR3 DNA follows: TGTGCCAGCATACTGTACGGGGAGCTGTTTTTT. It codes for CASILYGELFF.

This CDR3 is CASSTTGTQETQYF. In DNA form, the CDR3 reads TGTGCCAGTAGTACCACCGGGACACAAGAGACCCAGTACTTC. The rearrangement uses TRBV19 and TRBJ2-5; TRBD1 might be the D (6 bases). Per the germline V gene, CDR1 is LNHDA and CDR2 is SQIVND (reference sequence). The CDR3 extends over 14 amino acids. The V end was cut by 4 bases, the J end by 2 bases, with 11 bases between.

The genes are TRBV4-1 and TRBJ2-2; maybe TRBD2 (5 bases). Trimming pared 6 bases from V and 1 base from J, leaving 12 bases between. The CDR3 consists of 15 residues. The germline CDR1 and CDR2 sequences are MGHRA and YSYEKL. The CDR3 DNA reads as TGCGCCAGCAGACGGACTGCAATGAACACCGGGGAGCTGTTTTTT. Encoded protein: CASRRTAMNTGELFF.

This chain uses TRBV7-8 with TRBJ2-5; 8 nucleotides match TRBD1. This CDR3 region has 15 residues. Germline V gene sequence: CDR1 SGHVS, CDR2 FQNEAQ. V dropped 5 bases and J dropped 3; count of bases not matched to a gene: 8. The CDR3 reads CASSPWTGHEETQYF. In DNA, the CDR3 is TGTGCCAGCAGCCCCTGGACAGGGCACGAAGAGACCCAGTACTTC.

This clone was observed a handful of times. The V call is TRBV13, the J call TRBJ2-3; 14 positions match TRBD2. The CDR3 runs to 18 residues. V lost 1 base to trimming and J lost 5 bases; unmatched junction nucleotides: 8. Germline V lookup: CDR1 PRHDT, CDR2 FYEKMQ (reference sequence). The CDR3 DNA reads TGTGCCAGCAGCTTAGAGTCGGGACTAGCGGGGGCCGTAGATACGCAGTATTTT. Its protein product is CASSLESGLAGAVDTQYF.

This chain links TRBV19 with TRBJ1-1, with 7 bases identical to TRBD1. This CDR3 spans 13 amino acids. Germline V gene sequence: CDR1 LNHDA, CDR2 SQIVND (reference sequence). V lost 9 bases and J lost 3; bases outside the gene matches: 7. CDR3 sequence reads: CASGQDGYTEAFF. As DNA, the CDR3 is TGTGCCAGCGGACAGGACGGGTACACTGAAGCTTTCTTT.

The V call is TRBV6-5, the J call TRBJ2-1; 12 bases fit TRBD1. The J segment lost 9 bases and the V segment lost 11 bases, leaving 8 bases of the junction unmatched. The CDR3 contains 13 residues. CDR1 is MNHEY, CDR2 SVGAGI, per germline. CDR3 nucleotide sequence: TGTGCCGGAAGGGACAGGGGGCTCGGTGAGCAGTTCTTC. Translation: CAGRDRGLGEQFF.

V usage is TRBV5-8 and J usage is TRBJ1-1; maybe TRBD1 (5 bases). This CDR3 is 13 amino acids long. CDR1 is SGHTS and CDR2 is YDEGEE in the germline V gene. Between the trimmed V and J ends, which lost 9 bases and 5 bases, there was a span of 17 bases. CDR3: CATTAQLGTEAFF. In nucleotides, the CDR3 is TGTGCCACGACAGCGCAGTTGGGGACTGAAGCTTTCTTT.

The chain links TRBV5-1 to TRBJ2-7, with 9 bases identical to TRBD1. The germline V gene has CDR1 SGHRS and CDR2 YFSETQ. V shed 7 bases and J 2 bases; nucleotides not matched to a gene: 1. The CDR3 spans 12 residues. The CDR3 loop reads CASRQGAYEQYF. The CDR3 nucleotides are TGCGCCAGCCGACAGGGGGCCTACGAGCAGTACTTC.

The J gene is TRBJ2-1, the V gene TRBV5-4, with D unresolved. The CDR3 length is 14 residues. V lost 0 bases to trimming and J lost 0 bases, with 4 bases between them. CDR1 SGHNT and CDR2 YYREEE come from the germline V gene (reference sequence). This CDR3 reads CASSLDSSYNEQFF. The CDR3 DNA reads as TGTGCCAGCAGCTTGGACAGCTCCTACAATGAGCAGTTCTTC.

This clone appeared a single time. V is TRBV7-2 and J is TRBJ2-2, with D possibly TRBD1 on 6 matching bases. Germline CDR1 is SGHTA and CDR2 is FQGNSA. The CDR3 extends over 15 amino acids. Trimming pared 10 bases from V and 1 base from J, leaving 16 bases between. CDR3 nucleotide sequence: TGTGCCAATTCCCAGGGGCCCCTGAACACCGGGGAGCTGTTTTTT. Translated, it gives CANSQGPLNTGELFF. Using reference TRBV7-2 and TRBJ2-2 for the parts outside the CDR3, the full variable domain is GAGVSQSPSNKVTEKGKDVELRCDPISGHTALYWYRQSLGQGLEFLIYFQGNSAPDKSGLPSDRFSAERTGGSVSTLTIQRTQQEDSAVYLCANSQGPLNTGELFFGEGSRLTVL.

The chain uses TRBV5-1 and TRBJ2-7, with TRBD2 as a possible D gene (6 bases). CDR3 length: 15 residues. Trimming cost V 0 bases and J 0 bases, with 10 bases left between them. Germline V CDR1 and CDR2: SGHRS, YFSETQ. CDR3 coding DNA: TGCGCCAGCAGCTTGGGTGGAGGGTTCTCCTACGAGCAGTACTTC. It encodes CASSLGGGFSYEQYF.

The genes are TRBV7-2 and TRBJ1-5; no clear D. This CDR3 spans 13 amino acids. Trimming removed 1 base at V and 11 bases at J, with 12 bases between. Germline V gene sequence: CDR1 SGHTA, CDR2 FQGNSA. The CDR3 region has the DNA TGTGCCAGCAGCTTAGGGGCAGCCCAAACCCAGCATTTT. Its protein product is CASSLGAAQTQHF.

This chain links TRBV29-1 with TRBJ2-3, with TRBD2 as a possible D gene (5 bases). The CDR3 totals 15 residues. Germline V gene data show CDR1 as SQVTM and CDR2 as ANQGSEA. V was shortened by 4 bases and J by 3 bases, with 17 bases between the two germline ends. The CDR3 region is CSVVFWLAATDTQYF. CDR3 bases: TGCAGCGTTGTATTCTGGCTAGCAGCGACAGATACGCAGTATTTT.

The chain links TRBV10-3 to TRBJ1-1; perhaps TRBD1 as D (5 bases). V was cut by 6 bases and J by 1 base, with 9 bases left in between. The CDR3 extends over 13 amino acids. The V gene's germline CDR1 is ENHRY and CDR2 SYGVKD. The CDR3 bases are TGTGCCATCAGCAGGGATTGGAACACTGAAGCTTTCTTT. It specifies CAISRDWNTEAFF.

The rearrangement links TRBV14 to TRBJ2-1; no clear D. CDR1 SGHDN and CDR2 FVKESK come from the germline V gene. Trimming stripped 10 bases from V and 0 bases from J, with 19 bases between. This CDR3 is 16 amino acids long. CDR3 nucleotide sequence: TGTGCCACCCTACTGTCCTGTTCAAGCTCCTACAATGAGCAGTTCTTC. As protein: CATLLSCSSSYNEQFF.

This clone was detected only once. The V gene is TRBV7-9, the J gene TRBJ2-3; 9 nucleotides line up with TRBD1. The CDR3 consists of 14 residues. Trimming cost V 8 bases and J 4 bases; bases outside gene matches: 7. Germline values: CDR1 SEHNR, CDR2 FQNEAQ (reference sequence). CDR3 DNA: TGTGCCAGCCGACAGGGGGGATTCGCAGATACGCAGTATTTT. Its protein product is CASRQGGFADTQYF.

The chain is built from TRBV7-2 and TRBJ2-1, with D possibly matching TRBD2 (6 bases). Deletions cut 1 base from V and 6 bases from J, with 16 bases between. CDR3 length equals 16 residues. Germline V CDR1 and CDR2: SGHTA, FQGNSA. The CDR3 DNA reads TGTGCCAGCAGCTTAGTGATGACTAGTGGGGTCAATGAGCAGTTCTTC. It encodes CASSLVMTSGVNEQFF.

The chain employs TRBV18 and TRBJ2-5; 7 bases align to TRBD1. The CDR3 consists of 14 residues. With V trimmed by 4 bases and J by 5 bases, 7 bases remained unmatched. Germline V lookup: CDR1 KGHSH, CDR2 LQKENI. The CDR3 DNA reads TGTGCCAGCTCACGATTACAGGGGATGGAGACCCAGTACTTC. Amino acids: CASSRLQGMETQYF.

This clone was picked up one time. The chain uses TRBV7-7 and TRBJ2-5, with 10 bases lining up with TRBD1. The CDR3 has 16 amino acids. Germline V lookup: CDR1 SSHAT, CDR2 FNYEAQ (reference sequence). The J segment lost 5 bases and the V segment lost 5 bases, leaving 11 bases of the junction unmatched. In DNA form, the CDR3 reads TGTGCCAGCAGCCATTCCCCGACAGGGGGCGGCGAGACCCAGTACTTC. It translates to CASSHSPTGGGETQYF.

This clone has just a few counts. V gene TRBV7-2 combines with J gene TRBJ2-5; 7 bases are shared with TRBD1. The CDR3 extends over 14 amino acids. V was pared by 1 base and J by 4 bases, with 3 bases of the junction left unmatched. CDR1 and CDR2 (germline): SGHTA, FQGNSA. CDR3 loop: CASSLDRGGETQYF. DNA for the CDR3: TGTGCCAGCAGCTTAGACAGGGGTGGAGAGACCCAGTACTTC. Based on the CDR3 plus reference TRBV7-2 and TRBJ2-5, the full variable domain is GAGVSQSPSNKVTEKGKDVELRCDPISGHTALYWYRQSLGQGLEFLIYFQGNSAPDKSGLPSDRFSAERTGGSVSTLTIQRTQQEDSAVYLCASSLDRGGETQYFGPGTRLLVL.

The chain recombines TRBV19 with TRBJ1-5; tentatively, D is TRBD1 (5 bases). V was cut by 3 bases and J by 1 base, with 10 bases left in between. This CDR3 comprises 15 residues. Germline V gene lookup returns CDR1 LNHDA and CDR2 SQIVND (reference sequence). CDR3 bases: TGTGCCAGTAGTATGGGCAGGGCCAGCAATCAGCCCCAGCATTTT. Translating it yields CASSMGRASNQPQHF.

The chain links TRBV6-1 to TRBJ1-1, with D perhaps TRBD1 (5 bases). The germline CDR1 and CDR2 sequences are MNHNS and SASEGT. The CDR3 loop spans 18 amino acids. V was trimmed by 2 bases and J by 3 bases, leaving 22 bases between them. CDR3 nucleotide sequence: TGTGCCAGCAGTGAATGGGTCGTCTCCTACGGGACTTACACTGAAGCTTTCTTT. It codes for CASSEWVVSYGTYTEAFF.

The chain links TRBV10-3 to TRBJ1-2; 7 bases are shared with TRBD1. CDR3 length: 19 residues. The germline V gene encodes CDR1 ENHRY and CDR2 SYGVKD. V trimming: 0 bases; J trimming: 4 bases; junction bases outside the gene matches: 17. This CDR3 is CAISESSLTGSRGLYGYTF. CDR3 nucleotides: TGTGCCATCAGTGAGTCGAGTCTGACAGGGAGTCGGGGCCTCTATGGCTACACCTTC.

The V and J genes are TRBV10-1 and TRBJ2-7; 9 bases align to TRBD1. The V gene end was trimmed by 2 bases and the J gene end by 1 base; junction bases not matched to a gene: 12. The CDR3 is 18 amino acids. Germline V gives CDR1 WNHNN, CDR2 SYGVQD (reference sequence). For the CDR3, the DNA is TGCGCCAGCAGTGAGACGGTCCTCGGACAGGGGCATTCCTACGAGCAGTACTTC. Its translation is CASSETVLGQGHSYEQYF.

The rearrangement uses TRBV11-3 and TRBJ1-1; 10 nucleotides agree with TRBD1. V dropped 2 bases and J dropped 3; count of bases not matched to a gene: 3. The length of the CDR3 is 15 residues. The V gene's germline CDR1 is SGHNT and CDR2 YENEEA. DNA for the CDR3: TGTGCCAGCAGCTTAATCGGGACAGGGGACACTGAAGCTTTCTTT. This encodes CASSLIGTGDTEAFF.

V and J are TRBV6-5 and TRBJ2-7, with TRBD2 as a possible D gene (6 bases). Germline V gives CDR1 MNHEY, CDR2 SVGAGI. Trimming pared 6 bases from V and 4 bases from J, leaving 16 bases between. This CDR3 is built from 14 residues. The CDR3 DNA follows: TGTGCCAGCAGCGCGTGGGGGGAGAAGTACGAGCAGTACTTC. Its translation: CASSAWGEKYEQYF.

This clone was seen only a few times. The chain has TRBV2 and TRBJ2-2; 7 bases agree with TRBD1. V was pared by 5 bases and J by 5 bases, with 8 bases of the junction left unmatched. This CDR3 comprises 15 residues. The germline V gene encodes CDR1 SNHLY and CDR2 FYNNEI. The CDR3 DNA reads TGTGCCAGCAGTCAACTAGAGGGGGCTACCGGGGAGCTGTTTTTT. Residues: CASSQLEGATGELFF.